A selection of T cell receptor beta chains follows, all from one sample in a study of T-cell reconstitution after alpha-beta-depleted transplantation in children. TCRdb re-called the PCR reads through MiXCR, storing one row per CDR3 protein. The table records more than 450,000 distinct CDR3 sequences, around 19% of them present only once. Material: PBMCs from the stem cell graft donor, obtained from the stem cell graft. Every receptor here comes from a human donor who donated a stem cell graft to a child with acute lymphoblastic leukemia. CDR3s include the opening cysteine and the closing phenylalanine or tryptophan. D genes are given only for firm matches. Expanded clones get a size class; other rows say once, few or many, or leave the size out.

DNA | CDR3 | D | J | length | V | size
TGTGCCATCAGTGAGTCCCCGGGAGAAGGCTCCTACAATGAGCAGTTCTTC | CAISESPGEGSYNEQFF | . | TRBJ2-1 | 17 | TRBV10-3 | few
TGCGCCAGCAGTGACGGCTCAGCCCTCAACACCGGGGAGCTGTTTTTT | CASSDGSALNTGELFF | . | TRBJ2-2 | 16 | TRBV10-1 | few
TGTGCCACGCGGGATAGCGGGGCCTACGAGCAGTACTTC | CATRDSGAYEQYF | TRBD2 | TRBJ2-7 | 13 | TRBV28 | .
TGTGCCAGTAGTACAGGGACTAGCGGGAGATCCGGGGAGCTGTTTTTT | CASSTGTSGRSGELFF | TRBD2 | TRBJ2-2 | 16 | TRBV19 | .
TGCGCCAGCAGCTCGCCTCCCGGGACTAGTTTCTACGAGCAGTACTTC | CASSSPPGTSFYEQYF | TRBD2 | TRBJ2-7 | 16 | TRBV5-1 | few
TGCGCCAGCAGTGTTTTGGCGGTTCAGCCCCAGCATTTT | CASSVLAVQPQHF | . | TRBJ1-5 | 13 | TRBV10-2 | few
TGCGCCAGCAGTGACGACAGGGGGACCGCCGGCGGGAGGGAATACAATGAGCAGTTCTTC | CASSDDRGTAGGREYNEQFF | . | TRBJ2-1 | 20 | TRBV10-1 | .
TGTGCCAGCAGTTTTTTGGGAGGGACCGAGCAGTACTTC | CASSFLGGTEQYF | TRBD2 | TRBJ2-7 | 13 | TRBV28 | .
TGCAGTGCTAGAGAAAGGGTTTCGGACGGCCCGTACAATGAGCAGTTCTTC | CSARERVSDGPYNEQFF | . | TRBJ2-1 | 17 | TRBV20-1 | .
TGTGCCAGCAGCCCTGGGGGGGATACGGGGGAGACCCAGTACTTC | CASSPGGDTGETQYF | TRBD2 | TRBJ2-5 | 15 | TRBV12-3/TRBV12-4 | few
TGTGCTAGTGGTTTGGGGCAGGCGGGCGGCTACACCTTC | CASGLGQAGGYTF | . | TRBJ1-2 | 13 | TRBV12-5 | .
TGTGCCAGCAGCCAGGACTTTACAGGGACAGATACGCAGTATTTT | CASSQDFTGTDTQYF | . | TRBJ2-3 | 15 | TRBV7-8 | few
TGTGCCAGTAGTATCTTCAGCGGGAGGGGAAATGAGCAGTTCTTC | CASSIFSGRGNEQFF | TRBD2 | TRBJ2-1 | 15 | TRBV19 | few
TGTGCCAGCTCCCCTCCGGGGGTTACCTACAATGAGCAGTTCTTC | CASSPPGVTYNEQFF | . | TRBJ2-1 | 15 | TRBV18 | .
TGCAGTGCTGACACCGGGTCTTGGGGGAAAAACTATGGCTACACCTTC | CSADTGSWGKNYGYTF | . | TRBJ1-2 | 16 | TRBV20-1 | few
TGTGCCAGCAGCCCGACTAGCGGGTACACCGGGGAGCTGTTTTTT | CASSPTSGYTGELFF | TRBD2 | TRBJ2-2 | 15 | TRBV7-6 | few
TGCAGCGTGGGACGGTCGGCTTACAATGAGCAGTTCTTC | CSVGRSAYNEQFF | . | TRBJ2-1 | 13 | TRBV29-1 | .
TGTGCCAGCAGCCAGAACGGACTAGGACTAATCACAGATACGCAGTATTTT | CASSQNGLGLITDTQYF | TRBD2 | TRBJ2-3 | 17 | TRBV12-3/TRBV12-4 | few
TGCGCCAGCAGCCCCTTGGGGGGTTTAGCGGGAGGGCTATACGAGCAGTACTTC | CASSPLGGLAGGLYEQYF | TRBD2 | TRBJ2-7 | 18 | TRBV4-1 | .
TGTGCCAGCAGCACACGGGCCCACGCAGATACGCAGTATTTT | CASSTRAHADTQYF | . | TRBJ2-3 | 14 | TRBV5-5 | few
TGTGCCAGCAGCCACGGGGGAATCCGGGAGCTGTTTTTT | CASSHGGIRELFF | . | TRBJ2-2 | 13 | TRBV6-1 | .
TGTGCCAGCAGCTCCCCGAGGATAACCTACAATGAGCAGTTCTTC | CASSSPRITYNEQFF | . | TRBJ2-1 | 15 | TRBV11-2 | .
TGCAGTGCTACTACAACAGGGAGGGGTGGCTACACCTTC | CSATTTGRGGYTF | . | TRBJ1-2 | 13 | TRBV20-1 | .
TGTGCCAGCAGCTCCGCGGGAGTGCCCTACGAGCAGTACTTC | CASSSAGVPYEQYF | TRBD2 | TRBJ2-7 | 14 | TRBV7-9 | few
TGTGCCAGCTCACCACCTGGGGCGCGCTACGAGCAGTACTTC | CASSPPGARYEQYF | . | TRBJ2-7 | 14 | TRBV18 | few
TGTGCCAGCAGTCCCCGATTGATCAATGGCTACACCTTC | CASSPRLINGYTF | . | TRBJ1-2 | 13 | TRBV12-3/TRBV12-4 | few
TGCAGTGCTAGATTGACAGGGGTTAATGAAAAACTGTTTTTT | CSARLTGVNEKLFF | TRBD1 | TRBJ1-4 | 14 | TRBV20-1 | .
TGTGCCAGCAGCTTAACCCCGACGAACACTGAAGCTTTCTTT | CASSLTPTNTEAFF | . | TRBJ1-1 | 14 | TRBV7-3 | .
TGCGCCAGCAGCTCTTCCGCCGGAATTAACACCGGGGAGCTGTTTTTT | CASSSSAGINTGELFF | . | TRBJ2-2 | 16 | TRBV5-1 | .
TGTGCCAGCAGCGTATCTAACGGGAACCTTCTTGTCGGGCAGTTCTTC | CASSVSNGNLLVGQFF | . | TRBJ2-1 | 16 | TRBV9 | many
TGTGCCAGCAGCCAAGATTACGCGGGGTGGGATGAGCAGTTCTTC | CASSQDYAGWDEQFF | . | TRBJ2-1 | 15 | TRBV3-1 | .
TGTGCCAATCCGCGCCAGCGGGATGGGGAGCAGTTCTTC | CANPRQRDGEQFF | TRBD2 | TRBJ2-1 | 13 | TRBV3-1 | .
TGCAGCGTTGATCAGACCCTGAACACTGAAGCTTTCTTT | CSVDQTLNTEAFF | . | TRBJ1-1 | 13 | TRBV29-1 | .
TGTGCCATCAGGGGAGCGGGAGCTTTCAACGAGCAGTACTTC | CAIRGAGAFNEQYF | TRBD2 | TRBJ2-7 | 14 | TRBV10-3 | .
TGCAGTGCTACGGGGGCGGATCTAGGTGGCTACACCTTC | CSATGADLGGYTF | . | TRBJ1-2 | 13 | TRBV20-1 | few
TGTGCCAGTAGTATAAACAGTGGAGGGGCGCGAACCTACGAGCAGTACTTC | CASSINSGGARTYEQYF | . | TRBJ2-7 | 17 | TRBV19 | .
TGTGCCAGCAGAGGACTAGGGGCCTACAATGAGCAGTTCTTC | CASRGLGAYNEQFF | TRBD2 | TRBJ2-1 | 14 | TRBV12-3/TRBV12-4 | few
TGTGCCAGCAGTTCGACAGCGTTCTACGAGCAGTACTTC | CASSSTAFYEQYF | . | TRBJ2-7 | 13 | TRBV27 | .
TGTGCCAGCAGCCAAAGCCCCTGGACCAATGAGCAGTTCTTC | CASSQSPWTNEQFF | . | TRBJ2-1 | 14 | TRBV14 | few
TGTGCCAGCAGCTTAGACACGTACCGGATTGGACATGTGAACACTGAAGCTTTCTTT | CASSLDTYRIGHVNTEAFF | . | TRBJ1-1 | 19 | TRBV11-2 | few
TGTGCCAGCGGGGACTGGCAAGAGACCCAGTACTTC | CASGDWQETQYF | . | TRBJ2-5 | 12 | TRBV2 | few
TGTGCCAGCTCTCGCCGGGACTCTGACCCCACCGTGTTT | CASSRRDSDPTVF | . | TRBJ2-2 | 13 | TRBV18 | few
TGTGCCAGCAGCCATCAGGGCAGCTATGGCTACACCTTC | CASSHQGSYGYTF | . | TRBJ1-2 | 13 | TRBV3-1 | .
TGCAGCGTAACCGGGACTAGCGATACGCAGTATTTT | CSVTGTSDTQYF | TRBD2 | TRBJ2-3 | 12 | TRBV29-1 | few
TGTGCCAGCAGCCAGACGGCATCATATGAGCAGTTCTTC | CASSQTASYEQFF | . | TRBJ2-1 | 13 | TRBV14 | .
TGTGCCAGCTCACCCAACTCTTTCGAAGCTTTCTTT | CASSPNSFEAFF | . | TRBJ1-1 | 12 | TRBV18 | once
TGTGCCAGCAGCTTAGCGTTCGGTCAGCCCCAGCATTTT | CASSLAFGQPQHF | . | TRBJ1-5 | 13 | TRBV7-8 | .
TGTGCCAGCAGCGGCTGGACCCCCCAAGGGACAGAATATGGCTACACCTTC | CASSGWTPQGTEYGYTF | TRBD1 | TRBJ1-2 | 17 | TRBV7-3 | few
TGCGCCAGCAGCCAAGTCGGGACTGGAGAAGCTTTCTTT | CASSQVGTGEAFF | . | TRBJ1-1 | 13 | TRBV4-1 | .
TGCAGCGTTGTTGGGCCCAACTCCTACAATGAGCAGTTCTTC | CSVVGPNSYNEQFF | . | TRBJ2-1 | 14 | TRBV29-1 | .